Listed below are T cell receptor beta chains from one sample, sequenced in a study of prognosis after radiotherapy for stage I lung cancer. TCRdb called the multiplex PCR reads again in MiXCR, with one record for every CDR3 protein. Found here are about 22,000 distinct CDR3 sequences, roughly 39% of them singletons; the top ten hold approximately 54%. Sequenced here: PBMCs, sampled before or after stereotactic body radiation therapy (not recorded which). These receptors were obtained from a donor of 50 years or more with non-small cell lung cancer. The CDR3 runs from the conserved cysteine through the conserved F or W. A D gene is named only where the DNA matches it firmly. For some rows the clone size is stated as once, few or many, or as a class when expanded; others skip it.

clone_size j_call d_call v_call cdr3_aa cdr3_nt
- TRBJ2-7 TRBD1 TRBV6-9 CASSYLRTGYEQYF TGTGCCAGCAGTTACTTACGGACAGGTTACGAGCAGTACTTC
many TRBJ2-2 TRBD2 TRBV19 CASSTRGRLAGVTGELFF TGTGCCAGTAGTACCCGCGGCAGACTAGCGGGAGTGACCGGGGAGCTGTTTTTT
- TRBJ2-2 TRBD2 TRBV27 CASSLSSGTANTVELFF TGTGCCAGCAGCCTTTCTAGCGGGACCGCGAACACCGTGGAGCTGTTTTTT
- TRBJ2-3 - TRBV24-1 CATTRMSPDTQYF TGTGCCACCACCCGAATGTCCCCAGATACGCAGTATTTT
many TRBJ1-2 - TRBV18 CASSPKDGYTF TGTGCCAGCTCACCAAAAGATGGCTACACCTTC
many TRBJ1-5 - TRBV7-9 CASSQGGDQPQHF TGTGCCAGCAGCCAGGGCGGGGATCAGCCCCAGCATTTT
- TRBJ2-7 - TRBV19 CASSKGLGAQVYEQYF TGTGCCAGTAGTAAAGGGCTGGGGGCGCAGGTCTACGAGCAGTACTTC
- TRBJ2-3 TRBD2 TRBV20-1 CSARGGLALTDTQYF TGCAGTGCTAGAGGAGGACTAGCACTCACAGATACGCAGTATTTT
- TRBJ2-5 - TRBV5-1 CASSLGSQETQYF TGCGCCAGCAGCTTGGGCAGTCAAGAGACCCAGTACTTC
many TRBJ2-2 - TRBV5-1 CASRMGGATGELFF TGCGCCAGCAGGATGGGGGGGGCCACCGGGGAGCTGTTTTTT
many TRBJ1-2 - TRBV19 CASSTLTGLFNYGYTF TGTGCCAGTAGTACCCTAACAGGGCTATTTAACTATGGCTACACCTTC
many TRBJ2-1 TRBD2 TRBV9 CASSSRTSGNEQFF TGTGCCAGCAGCTCCCGGACTAGCGGCAATGAGCAGTTCTTC
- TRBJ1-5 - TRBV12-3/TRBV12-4 CASRRTLTAPQHF TGTGCCAGCAGACGGACACTTACGGCGCCCCAGCATTTT
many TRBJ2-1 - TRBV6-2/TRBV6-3 CASSATPERNNEQFF TGTGCCAGCAGCGCTACCCCCGAGCGCAACAATGAGCAGTTCTTC
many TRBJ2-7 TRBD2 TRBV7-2 CASSSNSGETYEQYF TGTGCCAGCAGCTCAAATAGCGGGGAAACCTACGAGCAGTACTTC
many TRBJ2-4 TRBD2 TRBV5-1 CASSLGGRAEDIQYF TGCGCCAGCAGCTTGGGCGGGAGGGCCGAGGACATTCAGTACTTC
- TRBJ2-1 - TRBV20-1 CSARDQNEFEQFF TGCAGTGCTAGAGATCAGAACGAGTTTGAGCAGTTCTTC
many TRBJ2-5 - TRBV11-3 CASSFREREETQYF TGTGCCAGCAGCTTCAGGGAGCGAGAGGAGACCCAGTACTTC
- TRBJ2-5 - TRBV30 CAWSPGQETQYF TGTGCCTGGAGCCCGGGGCAAGAGACCCAGTACTTC
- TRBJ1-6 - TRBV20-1 CSARGRENSPLHF TGCAGTGCCCGGGGTAGGGAAAATTCACCCCTCCACTTT
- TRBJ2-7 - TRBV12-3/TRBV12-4 CPSSLGVGSSYEQYF TGTCCCAGCAGTTTAGGGGTGGGTAGCTCCTACGAGCAGTACTTC
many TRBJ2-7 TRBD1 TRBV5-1 CASSLGTGENEQYF TGCGCCAGCAGCCTCGGGACAGGTGAGAACGAGCAGTACTTC
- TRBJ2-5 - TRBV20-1 CSFPGLGRFRETQYF TGCAGTTTCCCGGGTTTGGGTCGTTTTCGAGAGACCCAGTACTTC
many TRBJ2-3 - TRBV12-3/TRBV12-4 CASSLGVTDTQYF TGTGCCAGCAGTTTAGGAGTCACAGATACGCAGTATTTT
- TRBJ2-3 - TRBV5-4 CASSMDYSATDTQYF TGTGCCAGCAGCATGGACTATTCGGCCACAGATACGCAGTATTTT
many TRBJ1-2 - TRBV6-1 CASTTDNYGYTF TGTGCCAGTACTACAGATAACTATGGCTACACCTTC
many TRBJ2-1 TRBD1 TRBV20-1 CSAHRQDRGPDKQFF TGCAGTGCCCACCGGCAGGACAGGGGACCGGATAAGCAGTTCTTC
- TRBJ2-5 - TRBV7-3 CASSDSGGKTQYF TGTGCCAGCAGCGACTCCGGGGGAAAGACCCAGTACTTC
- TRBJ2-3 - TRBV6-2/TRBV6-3 CASSRSFGTDTQYF TGTGCCAGCAGTCGATCCTTCGGCACAGATACGCAGTATTTT
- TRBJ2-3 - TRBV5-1 CASSLGIAPDTQYF TGCGCCAGCAGCTTGGGTATAGCCCCAGATACGCAGTATTTT
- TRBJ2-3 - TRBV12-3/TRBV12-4 CASSYLGGSTDTQYF TGTGCCAGCAGTTACCTAGGGGGGAGCACAGATACGCAGTATTTT
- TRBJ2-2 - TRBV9 CASSVRDANNGELLF TGTGCCAGCAGCGTACGGGACGCGAACAACGGGGAGCTGCTTTTT
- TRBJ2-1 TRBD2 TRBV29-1 CRAELLVSGGLPGNEQFF TGCAGAGCTGAGTTGCTGGTGTCGGGAGGACTACCGGGCAATGAGCAGTTCTTC
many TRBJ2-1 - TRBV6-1 CASRSDRATSGSRSNEQFF TGTGCCAGCAGATCGGACAGGGCGACAAGCGGGAGCCGGAGCAATGAGCAGTTCTTC
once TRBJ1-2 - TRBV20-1 CSARDLIYGYTF TGCAGTGCTAGAGATCTGATATATGGCTACACCTTC
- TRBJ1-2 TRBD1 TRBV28 CASSREGQGAFYGYTF TGTGCCAGCAGCCGCGAGGGACAGGGGGCCTTCTATGGCTACACCTTC
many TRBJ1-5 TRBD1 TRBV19 CASSPWDSYSNQPQHF TGTGCCAGTAGTCCTTGGGACAGTTATAGCAATCAGCCCCAGCATTTT
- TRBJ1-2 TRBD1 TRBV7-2 CASSLGQAGPYGYTF TGTGCCAGCAGCTTGGGACAGGCCGGTCCTTATGGCTACACCTTC
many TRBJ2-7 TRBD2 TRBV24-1 CATSGASGRESYEQYF TGTGCCACCAGTGGGGCTAGCGGGAGGGAGTCCTACGAGCAGTACTTC
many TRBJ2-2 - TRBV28 CASSLLGYGELFF TGTGCCAGCAGCTTACTTGGGTACGGGGAGCTGTTTTTT
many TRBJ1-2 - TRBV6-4 CASLGGPGYTF TGTGCCAGCTTAGGGGGTCCTGGCTACACCTTC
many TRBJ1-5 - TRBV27 CASSFRLGPQHF TGTGCCAGCAGTTTTCGACTGGGGCCCCAGCATTTT
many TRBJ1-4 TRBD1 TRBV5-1 CASGPRGLNEKLFF TGCGCCAGCGGGCCCAGGGGGCTGAATGAAAAACTGTTTTTT
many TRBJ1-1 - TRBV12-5 CASAPLGLGLKAFF TGTGCTAGTGCCCCTTTGGGCCTTGGGTTGAAGGCTTTCTTT
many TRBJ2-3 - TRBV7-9 CASIHGTDTQYF TGTGCCAGCATTCACGGCACAGATACGCAGTATTTT
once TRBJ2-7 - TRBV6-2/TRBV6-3 CASSCKGGTPFYEHYF TGTGCCAGCAGTTGCAAGGGGGGGACTCCGTTCTACGAGCATTACTTC
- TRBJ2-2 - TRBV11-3 CASSLNLNTGELFF TGTGCCAGCAGCTTAAATCTAAACACCGGGGAGCTGTTTTTT
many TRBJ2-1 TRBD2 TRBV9 CASSVSASGTNEQFF TGTGCCAGCAGCGTATCAGCTAGCGGAACCAATGAGCAGTTCTTC
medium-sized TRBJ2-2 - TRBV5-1 CASSWGLADGELFF TGCGCCAGCAGCTGGGGATTAGCGGACGGGGAGCTGTTTTTT
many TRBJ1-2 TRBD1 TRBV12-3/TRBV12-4 CASSSSGTGSFGYTF TGTGCCAGCAGTTCCTCCGGGACAGGGTCCTTTGGCTACACCTTC
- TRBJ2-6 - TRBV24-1 CATSDGKTGSGANVLTF TGTGCCACCAGTGATGGGAAGACAGGCTCTGGGGCCAACGTCCTGACTTTC
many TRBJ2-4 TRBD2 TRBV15 CATRGTSGTWRNIQYF TGTGCCACCCGAGGGACTAGCGGGACTTGGAGGAACATTCAGTACTTC
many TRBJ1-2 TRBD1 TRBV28 CASRSGTGGYGYTF TGTGCCAGCAGGTCCGGGACAGGGGGCTATGGCTACACCTTC
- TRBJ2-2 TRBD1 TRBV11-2 CASRPGEQGFGELFF TGTGCCAGCAGACCAGGAGAACAGGGGTTCGGGGAGCTGTTTTTT
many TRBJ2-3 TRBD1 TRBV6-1 CASRSGQISTDTQYF TGTGCCAGCAGGTCGGGACAGATTAGCACAGATACGCAGTATTTT
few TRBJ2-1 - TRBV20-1 CSAGDSGDYNEQFF TGCAGTGCGGGTGATAGCGGAGACTACAATGAGCAGTTCTTC
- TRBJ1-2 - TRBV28 CASSLGRRDGYNF TGTGCCAGCAGTTTGGGACGGCGGGATGGATACAACTTC
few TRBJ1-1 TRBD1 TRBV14 CASSQLGTGKNTEAFF TGTGCCAGCAGCCAACTCGGGACAGGCAAAAACACTGAAGCTTTCTTT